These 2 T cell receptor beta chains were sequenced from one sample in a study of blood T cell repertoires in COVID-19. The assay was immunoSEQ multiplex PCR, and TCRdb's table has in-frame clones only and misses some. The sample carries roughly 330,000 clones, about 87% recorded once. The specimen sequenced was PBMCs or T cells enriched from blood (not recorded which). The source is a man aged 25-40 years who had recovered from COVID-19.

V gene TRBV15 combines with J gene TRBJ1-3; 7 bases fit TRBD1. Germline CDR1 and CDR2: LNHNV and YYDKDF (reference sequence). Trimming removed 2 bases from V and 2 bases from J; junction bases left unmatched: 3. The CDR3 loop spans 15 amino acids. The CDR3 DNA follows: TGTGCCACCAGCAGAACGACAGGGCCTGGAAACACCATATATTTT. It translates to CATSRTTGPGNTIYF.

The J gene is TRBJ1-4, the V gene TRBV23-1, with D perhaps matching TRBD1 (5 bases). TRBV23-1 is an open reading frame, and its role is uncertain. Between the trimmed V and J ends, which lost 6 bases and 3 bases, there was a span of 17 bases. CDR3 length: 16 residues. The CDR3 nucleotides are TGCGCCAGCAGAATACCGAAAACAGGTTCTAATGAAAAACTGTTTTTT. This encodes CASRIPKTGSNEKLFF.